This TCR beta chain derives from a study of blood T cell repertoires in COVID-19 (dated by TCRdb to the early 2020s). About the study as a whole: Samples from collaborators originated in the United States, Italy and Spain and spanned both the acute and convalescent phases of COVID-19. The prospective study material was composed of cDNA or gDNA derived from T cells, B-cell-depleted T cells, or PBMCs. The dataset comprised deeply sampled blood TCRbeta repertoires from subjects exposed to, actively infected with, or recovered from COVID-19. A freely available public database, intended as a resource for researchers studying the immune response to SARS-CoV-2, is where the repertoires were released. Samples came from the ongoing ImmuneRACE study (first 160 participants) plus 1,254 subjects from 6 global collaborators. Sample metadata almost always included a de-identified subject ID, COVID-19 status, age in years and sex. Where HLA class I and class II types were available, the types were taken from metadata supplied by the sample provider, not from assay-based typing.

Results and caveats for the whole study, not just this receptor: How much clinical and demographic metadata was included differed by source and by participant, and the metadata was provided uncurated.

In Seattle, one collaborating source enrolled patients while the infection was active and tracked those patients longitudinally over the course of disease. Whole blood was collected in K2EDTA tubes by collaborating institutions according to the institutions' own protocols. For TCRbeta analysis, collaborators shipped samples as frozen whole blood, isolated PBMCs, or DNA extracted from either of those sample types. In regard to this clone: The antigen it binds to is not known. No base-level quality is on record; no much larger clone is a single base apart.

TCRbeta CDR3 regions were amplified from genomic DNA by means of the immunoSEQ Assay, a bias-controlled multiplex PCR. The paper's processing steps were these. The number of nucleated cells in each sample was estimated by amplification of reference gene primers within the assay. To quantify the absolute abundance of each unique TCRbeta CDR3 rearrangement, sequence reads were collapsed and filtered. For each sample, productive Simpson clonality was calculated by taking the square root of Simpson's diversity index across productive rearrangements. The clones in this table, taken by TCRdb from immuneACCESS, are in-frame only. Not every clone is retained; where verified, under half of the shortfall comes from an unresolved V gene, and the cause of the rest is unknown. That table furnishes V, J and clone size, whereas the DNA furnished D and trimming. The table for this sample lists approximately 40,000 clones; 80% to 90% of them were counted only once. The ten largest clonotypes hold roughly 4.3% of the sample.

The sequence came from a middle-aged man with COVID-19, enrolled during active disease. Sequencing used peripheral blood.

The DNA is TGTGCCAGCGTAAGGGGGCTGAACACCGGGGAGCTGTTTTTT. Its protein is CASVRGLNTGELFF. The chain joins TRBV28 to TRBJ2-2, and 7 junctional nucleotides match TRBD1. The CDR3, from cysteine to phenylalanine, totals 14 residues. Of the read, only the CDR3 DNA is kept; its 42 bases are in frame from base 1. The germline V and J ends show losses of 8 bases and 1 base respectively, and no gene match explains 4 bases of the junction. From a lookup of the germline V gene, CDR1 and CDR2 are MDHEN and SYDVKM.